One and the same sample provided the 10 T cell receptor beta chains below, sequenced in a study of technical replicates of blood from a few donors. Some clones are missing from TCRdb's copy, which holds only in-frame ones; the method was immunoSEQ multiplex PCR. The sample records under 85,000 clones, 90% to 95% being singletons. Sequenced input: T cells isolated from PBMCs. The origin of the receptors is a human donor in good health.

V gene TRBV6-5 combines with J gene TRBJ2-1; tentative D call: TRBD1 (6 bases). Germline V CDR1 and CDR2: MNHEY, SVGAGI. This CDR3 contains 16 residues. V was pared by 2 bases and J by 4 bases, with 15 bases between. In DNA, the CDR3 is TGTGCCAGCAGTTACACTGACGGGACACCTTACAATGAGCAGTTCTTC. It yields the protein CASSYTDGTPYNEQFF.

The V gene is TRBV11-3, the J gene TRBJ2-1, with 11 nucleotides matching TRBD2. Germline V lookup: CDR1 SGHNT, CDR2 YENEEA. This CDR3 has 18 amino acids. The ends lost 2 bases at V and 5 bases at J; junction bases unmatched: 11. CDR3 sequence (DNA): TGTGCCAGCAGCTTATACCCCGCGTCGGGACTAGCGGACAATGAGCAGTTCTTC. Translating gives CASSLYPASGLADNEQFF.

CDR3 protein: CASSVFYNNEQFF. The CDR3 DNA is TGTGCCAGCAGTGTTTTTTACAACAATGAGCAGTTCTTC. This sequence joins TRBV2 and TRBJ2-1; D uncertain. There are 13 residues in the CDR3. Germline loops: CDR1 SNHLY, CDR2 FYNNEI. V lost 4 bases and J lost 5, with 9 bases in between.

The DNA for the CDR3 is TGTGCCAGCACCACCGGGGAAAACACAGATACGCAGTATTTT. The encoded protein is CASTTGENTDTQYF. The chain employs TRBV28 and TRBJ2-3; D is perhaps TRBD2 (5 bases). Between the trimmed V and J ends, which lost 7 bases and 2 bases, there was a span of 13 bases. The V gene's germline CDR1 is MDHEN and CDR2 SYDVKM. This CDR3 has 14 amino acids. Full variable domain (missing parts from reference TRBV28 and TRBJ2-3): DVKVTQSSRYLVKRTGEKVFLECVQDMDHENMFWYRQDPGLGLRLIYFSYDVKMKEKGDIPEGYSVSREKKERFSLILESASTNQTSMYLCASTTGENTDTQYFGPGTRLTVL.

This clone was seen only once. For the CDR3, the DNA is TGTGCCAGCAGCTTAGCCAGCGGGGGAGTAAATGAGCAGTTCTTC. Amino acid sequence: CASSLASGGVNEQFF. V and J are TRBV7-3 and TRBJ2-1, with 8 bases that match TRBD2. The V and J ends lost 2 bases and 7 bases, in that order; junction bases with no gene match: 7. This CDR3 contains 15 residues. In germline, CDR1 is SGHTA, CDR2 FQGTGA.

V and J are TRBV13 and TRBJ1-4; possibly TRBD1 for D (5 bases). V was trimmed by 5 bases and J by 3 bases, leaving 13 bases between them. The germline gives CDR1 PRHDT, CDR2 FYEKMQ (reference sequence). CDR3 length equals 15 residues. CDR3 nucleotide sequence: TGTGCCAGCAGCGCCTACAGGACCTCTAATGAAAAACTGTTTTTT. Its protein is CASSAYRTSNEKLFF.

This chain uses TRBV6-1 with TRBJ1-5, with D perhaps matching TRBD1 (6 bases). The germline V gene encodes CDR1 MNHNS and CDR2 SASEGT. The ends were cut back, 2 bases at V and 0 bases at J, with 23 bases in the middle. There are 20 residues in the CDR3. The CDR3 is CASSEFMQVRGSFSNQPQHF. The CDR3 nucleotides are TGTGCCAGCAGTGAATTCATGCAGGTCAGGGGAAGCTTTAGCAATCAGCCCCAGCATTTT.

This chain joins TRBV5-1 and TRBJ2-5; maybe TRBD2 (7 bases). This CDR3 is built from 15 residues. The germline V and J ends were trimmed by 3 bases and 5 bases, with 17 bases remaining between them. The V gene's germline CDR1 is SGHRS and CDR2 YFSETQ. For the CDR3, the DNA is TGCGCCAGCAGCTGGGGGGGGGCCCGAGGGGAGACCCAGTACTTC. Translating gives CASSWGGARGETQYF.

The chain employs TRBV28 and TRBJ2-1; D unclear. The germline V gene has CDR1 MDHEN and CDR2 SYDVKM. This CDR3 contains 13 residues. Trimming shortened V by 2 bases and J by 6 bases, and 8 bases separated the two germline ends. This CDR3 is CASSLPPSNEQFF. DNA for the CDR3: TGTGCCAGCAGTTTACCCCCCTCCAATGAGCAGTTCTTC.

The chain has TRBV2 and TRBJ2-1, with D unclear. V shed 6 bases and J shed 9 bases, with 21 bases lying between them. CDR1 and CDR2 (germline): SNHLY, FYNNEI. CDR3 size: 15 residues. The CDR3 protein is CASSLRPASECEQFF. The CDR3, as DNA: TGTGCCAGCAGCCTTAGACCCGCGTCGGAGTGTGAGCAGTTCTTC.